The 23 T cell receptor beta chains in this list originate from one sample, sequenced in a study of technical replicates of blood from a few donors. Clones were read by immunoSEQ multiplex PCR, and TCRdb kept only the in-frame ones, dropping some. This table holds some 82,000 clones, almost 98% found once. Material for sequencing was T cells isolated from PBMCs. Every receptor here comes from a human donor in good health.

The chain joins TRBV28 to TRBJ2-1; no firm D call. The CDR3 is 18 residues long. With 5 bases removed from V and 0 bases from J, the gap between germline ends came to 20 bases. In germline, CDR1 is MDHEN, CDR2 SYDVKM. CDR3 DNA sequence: TGTGCCAGCAGTATTATAGGCCCGACTCGGAGCTCCTACAATGAGCAGTTCTTC. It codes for CASSIIGPTRSSYNEQFF.

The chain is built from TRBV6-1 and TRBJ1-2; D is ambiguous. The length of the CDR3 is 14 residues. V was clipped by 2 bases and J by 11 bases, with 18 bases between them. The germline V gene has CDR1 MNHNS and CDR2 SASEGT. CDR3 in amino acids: CASSEIPGSRGYTF. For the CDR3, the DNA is TGTGCCAGCAGTGAAATCCCCGGGAGCCGAGGGTACACCTTC.

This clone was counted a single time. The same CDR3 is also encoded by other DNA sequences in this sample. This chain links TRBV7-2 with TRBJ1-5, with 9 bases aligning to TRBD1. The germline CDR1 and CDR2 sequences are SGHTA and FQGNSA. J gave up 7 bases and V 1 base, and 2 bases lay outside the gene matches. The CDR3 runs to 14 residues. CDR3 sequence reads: CASSLGQGGQPQHF. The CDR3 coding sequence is TGTGCCAGCAGCTTAGGACAGGGGGGGCAGCCCCAGCATTTT.

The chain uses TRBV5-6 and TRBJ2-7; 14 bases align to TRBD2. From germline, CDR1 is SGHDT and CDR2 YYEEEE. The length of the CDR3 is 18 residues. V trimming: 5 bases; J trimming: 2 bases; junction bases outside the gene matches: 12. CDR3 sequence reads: CASRDFTGLAGDPYEQYF. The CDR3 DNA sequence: TGTGCCAGCAGAGACTTTACGGGACTAGCGGGGGACCCCTACGAGCAGTACTTC. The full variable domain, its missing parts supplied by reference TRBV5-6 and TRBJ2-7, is DAGVTQSPTHLIKTRGQQVTLRCSPKSGHDTVSWYQQALGQGPQFIFQYYEEEERQRGNFPDRFSGHQFPNYSSELNVNALLLGDSALYLCASRDFTGLAGDPYEQYFGPGTRLTVT.

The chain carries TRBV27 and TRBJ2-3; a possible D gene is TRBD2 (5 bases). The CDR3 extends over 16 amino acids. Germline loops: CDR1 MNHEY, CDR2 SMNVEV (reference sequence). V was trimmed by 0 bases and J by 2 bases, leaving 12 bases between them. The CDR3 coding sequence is TGTGCCAGCAGTTTATCTCCGGGAACATACACAGATACGCAGTATTTT. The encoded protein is CASSLSPGTYTDTQYF.

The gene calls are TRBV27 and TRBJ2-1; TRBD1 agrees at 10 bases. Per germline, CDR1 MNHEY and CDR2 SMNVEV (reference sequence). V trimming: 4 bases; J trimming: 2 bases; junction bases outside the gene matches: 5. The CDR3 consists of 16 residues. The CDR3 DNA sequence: TGTGCCAGCAGTTCACTAGACAGGGGGCCCTACAATGAGCAGTTCTTC. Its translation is CASSSLDRGPYNEQFF.

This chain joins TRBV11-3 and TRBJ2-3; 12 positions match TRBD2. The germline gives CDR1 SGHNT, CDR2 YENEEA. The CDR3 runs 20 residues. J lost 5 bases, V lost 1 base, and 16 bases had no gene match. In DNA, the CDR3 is TGTGCCAGCAGCTTAGTTGGGAGGCTAGCGGGGGGGCCGGCGGGAGATACGCAGTATTTT. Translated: CASSLVGRLAGGPAGDTQYF.

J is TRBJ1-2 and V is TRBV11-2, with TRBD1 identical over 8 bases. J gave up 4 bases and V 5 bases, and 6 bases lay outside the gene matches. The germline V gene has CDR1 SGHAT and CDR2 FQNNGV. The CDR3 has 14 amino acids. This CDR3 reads CASSRGQGFYGYTF. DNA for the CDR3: TGTGCCAGCAGCCGAGGACAGGGCTTCTATGGCTACACCTTC. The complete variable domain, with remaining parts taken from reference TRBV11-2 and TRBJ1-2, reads EAGVAQSPRYKIIEKRQSVAFWCNPISGHATLYWYQQILGQGPKLLIQFQNNGVVDDSQLPKDRFSAERLKGVDSTLKIQPAKLEDSAVYLCASSRGQGFYGYTFGSGTRLTVV.

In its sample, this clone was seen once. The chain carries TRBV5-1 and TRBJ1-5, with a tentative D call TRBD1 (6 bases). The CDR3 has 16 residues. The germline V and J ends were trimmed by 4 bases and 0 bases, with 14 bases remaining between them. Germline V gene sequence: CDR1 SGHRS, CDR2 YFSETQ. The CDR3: CASSPDSSYSNQPQHF. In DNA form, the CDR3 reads TGCGCCAGCAGCCCGGACAGTTCATATAGCAATCAGCCCCAGCATTTT.

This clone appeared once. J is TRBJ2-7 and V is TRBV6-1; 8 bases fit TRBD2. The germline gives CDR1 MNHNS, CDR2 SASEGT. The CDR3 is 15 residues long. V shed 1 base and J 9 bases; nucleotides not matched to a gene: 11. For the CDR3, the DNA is TGTGCCAGCAGTGAAGGGCCACCGCGGGGGGCTGGGCAGTACTTC. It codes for CASSEGPPRGAGQYF.

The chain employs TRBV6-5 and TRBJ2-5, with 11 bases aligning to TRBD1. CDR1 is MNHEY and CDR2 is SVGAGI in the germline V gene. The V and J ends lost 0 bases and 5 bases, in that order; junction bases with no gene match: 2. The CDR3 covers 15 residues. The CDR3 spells CASSYSDRGQETQYF. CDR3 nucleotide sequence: TGTGCCAGCAGTTACTCGGACAGGGGGCAGGAGACCCAGTACTTC.

In DNA form, the CDR3 reads TGTGCCTGGAGGACAGGCGACGGGAACACTGAAGCTTTCTTT. It is translated as CAWRTGDGNTEAFF. The chain carries TRBV30 and TRBJ1-1, with a possible D match to TRBD1 (6 bases). Looked up from germline, CDR1 is GTSNPN and CDR2 is SVGIG (reference sequence). Trimming removed 3 bases from V and 1 base from J, with 12 bases in between. The CDR3 sequence is 14 residues long.

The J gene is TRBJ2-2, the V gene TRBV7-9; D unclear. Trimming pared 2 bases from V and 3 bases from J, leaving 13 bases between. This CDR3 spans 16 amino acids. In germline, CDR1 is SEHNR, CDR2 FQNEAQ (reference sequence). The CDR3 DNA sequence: TGTGCCAGCAGCTTATGGGTTGCAGGATACACCGGGGAGCTGTTTTTT. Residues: CASSLWVAGYTGELFF.

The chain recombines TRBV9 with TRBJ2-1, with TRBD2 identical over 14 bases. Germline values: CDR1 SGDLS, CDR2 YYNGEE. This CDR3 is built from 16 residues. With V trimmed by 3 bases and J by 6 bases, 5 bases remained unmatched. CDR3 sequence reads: CASSATGTSGGNEQFF. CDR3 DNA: TGTGCCAGCAGCGCCACCGGGACTAGCGGGGGCAATGAGCAGTTCTTC.

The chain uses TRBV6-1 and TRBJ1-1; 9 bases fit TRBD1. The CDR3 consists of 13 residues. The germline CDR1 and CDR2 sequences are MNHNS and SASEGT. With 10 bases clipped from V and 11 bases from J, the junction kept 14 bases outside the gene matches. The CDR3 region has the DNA TGTGCCACATACCCCGGGACAGGGAGAAGGGCTTTCTTT. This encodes CATYPGTGRRAFF.

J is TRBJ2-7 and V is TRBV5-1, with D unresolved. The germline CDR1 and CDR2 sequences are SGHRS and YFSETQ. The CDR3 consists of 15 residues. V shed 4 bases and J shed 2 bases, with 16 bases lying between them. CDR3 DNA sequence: TGCGCCAGCAGCCTAGACGGTGTCACTCCCTACGAGCAGTACTTC. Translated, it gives CASSLDGVTPYEQYF. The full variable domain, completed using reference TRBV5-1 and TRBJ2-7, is KAGVTQTPRYLIKTRGQQVTLSCSPISGHRSVSWYQQTPGQGLQFLFEYFSETQRNKGNFPGRFSGRQFSNSRSEMNVSTLELGDSALYLCASSLDGVTPYEQYFGPGTRLTVT.

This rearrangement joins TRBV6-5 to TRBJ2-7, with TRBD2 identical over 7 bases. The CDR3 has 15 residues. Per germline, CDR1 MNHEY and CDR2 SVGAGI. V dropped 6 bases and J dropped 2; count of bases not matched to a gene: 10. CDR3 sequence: CASRPIAGGPYEQYF. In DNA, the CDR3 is TGTGCCAGCAGACCGATAGCGGGTGGGCCCTACGAGCAGTACTTC.

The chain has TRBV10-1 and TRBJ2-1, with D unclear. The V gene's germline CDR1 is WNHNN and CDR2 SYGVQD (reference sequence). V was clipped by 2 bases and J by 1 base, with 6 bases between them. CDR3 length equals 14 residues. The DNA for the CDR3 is TGCGCCAGCAGTGAGAGGCGGTCCTACAATGAGCAGTTCTTC. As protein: CASSERRSYNEQFF.

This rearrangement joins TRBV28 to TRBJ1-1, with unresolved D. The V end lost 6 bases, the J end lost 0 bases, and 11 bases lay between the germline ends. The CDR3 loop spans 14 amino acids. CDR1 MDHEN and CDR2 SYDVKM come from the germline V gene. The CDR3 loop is CASSPTGLNTEAFF. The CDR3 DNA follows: TGTGCCAGCAGCCCGACGGGGTTGAACACTGAAGCTTTCTTT.

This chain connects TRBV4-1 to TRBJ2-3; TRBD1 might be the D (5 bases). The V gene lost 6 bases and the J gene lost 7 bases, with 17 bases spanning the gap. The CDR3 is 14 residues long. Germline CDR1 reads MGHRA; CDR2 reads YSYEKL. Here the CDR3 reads CASSPDRKGHTQYF. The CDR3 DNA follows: TGCGCCAGCAGTCCTGACAGAAAAGGCCATACGCAGTATTTT.

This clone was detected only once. The CDR3 is CASSYSEGSYEQYF. Written as DNA, the CDR3 is TGTGCCAGCAGTTACTCGGAGGGGTCCTACGAGCAGTACTTC. This rearrangement joins TRBV6-6 to TRBJ2-7; D perhaps matches TRBD2 (6 bases). CDR3 length equals 14 residues. From germline, CDR1 is MNHNY and CDR2 SVGAGI (reference sequence). The ends were cut back, 0 bases at V and 1 base at J, with 7 bases in the middle.

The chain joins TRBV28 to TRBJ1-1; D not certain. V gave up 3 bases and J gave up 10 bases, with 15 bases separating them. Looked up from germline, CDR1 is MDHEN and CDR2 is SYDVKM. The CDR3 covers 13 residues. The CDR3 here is CASSLEGTVSAFF. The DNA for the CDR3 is TGTGCCAGCAGTTTGGAGGGTACCGTGTCAGCTTTCTTT. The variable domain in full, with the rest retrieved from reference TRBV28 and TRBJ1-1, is DVKVTQSSRYLVKRTGEKVFLECVQDMDHENMFWYRQDPGLGLRLIYFSYDVKMKEKGDIPEGYSVSREKKERFSLILESASTNQTSMYLCASSLEGTVSAFFGQGTRLTVV.

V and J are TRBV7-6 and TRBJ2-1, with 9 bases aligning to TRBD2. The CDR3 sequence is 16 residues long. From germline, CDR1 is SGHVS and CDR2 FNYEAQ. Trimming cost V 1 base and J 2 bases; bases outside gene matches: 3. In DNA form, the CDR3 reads TGTGCCAGCAGCTTAGAACTAGCGGGTACCTACAATGAGCAGTTCTTC. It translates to CASSLELAGTYNEQFF.